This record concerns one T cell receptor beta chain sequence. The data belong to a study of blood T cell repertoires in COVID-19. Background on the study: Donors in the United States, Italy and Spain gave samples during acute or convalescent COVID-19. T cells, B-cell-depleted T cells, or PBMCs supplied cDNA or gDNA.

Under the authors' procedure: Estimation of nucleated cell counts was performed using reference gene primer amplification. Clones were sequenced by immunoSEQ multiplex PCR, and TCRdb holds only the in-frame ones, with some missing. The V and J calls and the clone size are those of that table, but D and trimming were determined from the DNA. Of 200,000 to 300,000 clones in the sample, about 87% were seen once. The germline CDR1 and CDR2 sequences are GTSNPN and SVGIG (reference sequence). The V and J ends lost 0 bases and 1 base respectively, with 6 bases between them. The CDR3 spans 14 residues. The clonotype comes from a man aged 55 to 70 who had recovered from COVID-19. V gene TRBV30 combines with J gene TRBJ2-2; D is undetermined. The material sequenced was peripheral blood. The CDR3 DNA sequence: TGTGCCTGGAGTGTGGCCAGGAACACCGGGGAGCTGTTTTTT. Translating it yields CAWSVARNTGELFF. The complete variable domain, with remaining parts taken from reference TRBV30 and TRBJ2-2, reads SQTIHQWPATLVQPVGSPLSLECTVEGTSNPNLYWYRQAAGRGLQLLFYSVGIGQISSEVPQNLSASRPQDRQFILSSKKLLLSDSGFYLCAWSVARNTGELFFGEGSRLTVL.